The 32 T cell receptor beta chains given below trace back to one sample, sequenced in a study of T cell responses to AZD1222 COVID-19 vaccine. Using immunoSEQ multiplex PCR, the repertoire was profiled, and TCRdb retains in-frame clones only, with some absent. Among 120,000 to 150,000 clones, 90% were seen once, and the ten largest hold roughly 3.1%. This material consisted of peripheral blood, taken on day 0 of AZD1222 vaccination. Receptor source: an adult in good health.

The J gene is TRBJ2-3, the V gene TRBV5-1, with D possibly being TRBD2 (6 bases). The length of the CDR3 is 15 residues. The ends were cut back, 0 bases at V and 2 bases at J, with 10 bases in the middle. CDR1 and CDR2 (germline): SGHRS, YFSETQ. The CDR3, as DNA: TGCGCCAGCAGCTTGGAGGGGCGGGACACAGATACGCAGTATTTT. Its translation: CASSLEGRDTDTQYF.

This chain joins TRBV12-3 or TRBV12-4 and TRBJ1-1; tentative D call: TRBD1 (6 bases). The CDR3 consists of 13 residues. V was cut by 3 bases and J by 4 bases, with 9 bases left in between. The CDR3 sequence: CASSFTGITEAFF. The CDR3 nucleotides read TGTGCCAGCAGTTTTACAGGGATCACTGAAGCTTTCTTT.

This clone turned up a few times. V and J are TRBV27 and TRBJ1-3, with D possibly matching TRBD1 (5 bases). This CDR3 spans 15 amino acids. The germline V gene has CDR1 MNHEY and CDR2 SMNVEV (reference sequence). Trimming cost V 3 bases and J 4 bases, with 13 bases left between them. The CDR3 here is CASSFQGVMGNTIYF. The CDR3 nucleotides read TGTGCCAGCAGTTTCCAGGGTGTGATGGGAAACACCATATATTTT.

V gene TRBV7-2 combines with J gene TRBJ1-4, with D unclear. The V end lost 5 bases, the J end lost 4 bases, and 11 bases lay between the germline ends. The CDR3 has 14 amino acids. Germline CDR1 and CDR2: SGHTA and FQGNSA. CDR3 DNA sequence: TGTGCCAGCAGCGTGACAAGTGATAATGAAAAACTGTTTTTT. Amino acid sequence: CASSVTSDNEKLFF.

The chain couples TRBV3-1 (or the pseudogene TRBV3-2) to TRBJ2-7; D remains ambiguous. The germline V and J ends were trimmed by 1 base and 0 bases, with 10 bases remaining between them. Germline V gene lookup returns CDR1 LGHDT and CDR2 YNNKEL (reference sequence). The CDR3 spans 15 residues. The CDR3 region has the DNA TGTGCCAGCAGCCAAGTGGATACCTTCTCCTACGAGCAGTACTTC. Encoded protein: CASSQVDTFSYEQYF.

V usage is TRBV7-6 and J usage is TRBJ2-1; 8 bases match TRBD2. This CDR3 has 22 amino acids. The V gene's germline CDR1 is SGHVS and CDR2 FNYEAQ. V shed 5 bases, J shed 0 bases, and the junction held 24 bases outside the gene matches. The CDR3, as DNA: TGTGCCAGCAGCCAAGTCGGGGGGGGTCCCCCTCCACCCCTGAGCTCCTACAATGAGCAGTTCTTC. It yields the protein CASSQVGGGPPPPLSSYNEQFF.

This clone occurred once. The chain recombines TRBV10-3 with TRBJ1-1, with unresolved D. The CDR3 contains 13 residues. Germline V gene sequence: CDR1 ENHRY, CDR2 SYGVKD. V shed 6 bases and J shed 1 base, with 9 bases lying between them. DNA of the CDR3: TGTGCCATCAGGGGGAGGGAGAACACTGAAGCTTTCTTT. Amino acids: CAIRGRENTEAFF.

The chain links TRBV6-5 to TRBJ1-6; D is uncertain. V dropped 6 bases and J dropped 2 bases, with 11 bases sitting between them. In germline, CDR1 is MNHEY, CDR2 SVGAGI. This CDR3 spans 15 amino acids. In DNA form, the CDR3 reads TGTGCCAGCAGCAATGGTCCGGCCTATAATTCACCCCTCCACTTT. As protein: CASSNGPAYNSPLHF.

J is TRBJ2-7 and V is TRBV28; 7 bases are a match to TRBD2. Losses at the gene ends were 2 bases for V and 6 bases for J; bases not matched to a gene: 7. Germline values: CDR1 MDHEN, CDR2 SYDVKM. The CDR3 runs to 14 residues. DNA of the CDR3: TGTGCCAGCAGTTTAGGCGGGCCGGGGGGCGAGCAGTACTTC. This codes for CASSLGGPGGEQYF.

This clone came up once. This chain connects TRBV29-1 to TRBJ2-5; D is unclear. The V and J ends lost 6 bases and 4 bases respectively, with 9 bases between them. The CDR3 length is 11 residues. The V gene's germline CDR1 is SQVTM and CDR2 ANQGSEA. The CDR3, as DNA: TGCAGCGTCGGCTTAGTAGAGACCCAGTACTTC. Protein: CSVGLVETQYF.

This clone is a singleton in its sample. This rearrangement joins TRBV5-1 to TRBJ1-1, with D possibly TRBD1 on 6 matching bases. This CDR3 is built from 17 residues. Trimming shortened V by 0 bases and J by 5 bases, and 20 bases separated the two germline ends. Germline V gene data show CDR1 as SGHRS and CDR2 as YFSETQ. The CDR3 protein is CASSLAGVAGVGTEAFF. In nucleotides, the CDR3 is TGCGCCAGCAGCTTGGCCGGTGTTGCAGGGGTGGGGACTGAAGCTTTCTTT. Drawing the rest from reference TRBV5-1 and TRBJ1-1, the complete variable domain is KAGVTQTPRYLIKTRGQQVTLSCSPISGHRSVSWYQQTPGQGLQFLFEYFSETQRNKGNFPGRFSGRQFSNSRSEMNVSTLELGDSALYLCASSLAGVAGVGTEAFFGQGTRLTVV.

The V and J genes are TRBV7-8 and TRBJ1-1; TRBD1 might be the D (5 bases). Germline V gene data show CDR1 as SGHVS and CDR2 as FQNEAQ. Trimming stripped 3 bases from V and 6 bases from J, with 11 bases between. The CDR3 sequence is 13 residues long. This CDR3 is CASSFSRVAEAFF. In nucleotides, the CDR3 is TGTGCCAGCAGCTTCAGCAGGGTGGCTGAAGCTTTCTTT.

The chain uses TRBV27 and TRBJ2-7; perhaps TRBD1 as D (6 bases). Trimming removed 6 bases at V and 2 bases at J, with 14 bases between. The CDR3 is 14 amino acids. CDR1 MNHEY and CDR2 SMNVEV come from the germline V gene (reference sequence). CDR3 nucleotide sequence: TGTGCCAGCAGACGACAGGCCACAACCTACGAGCAGTACTTC. It specifies CASRRQATTYEQYF.

This chain links TRBV5-1 with TRBJ2-5; the D is unclear. From germline, CDR1 is SGHRS and CDR2 YFSETQ. The CDR3 consists of 16 residues. V dropped 6 bases and J dropped 5 bases, with 23 bases sitting between them. Written as DNA, the CDR3 is TGCGCCAGCACGGAAGAGGCCCCGTCGTTTGGGGAGACCCAGTACTTC. Translating it yields CASTEEAPSFGETQYF.

This clone was detected once. This chain joins TRBV4-1 and TRBJ1-3; perhaps TRBD1 as D (6 bases). The germline V and J ends were trimmed by 3 bases and 4 bases, with 10 bases remaining between them. The CDR3 totals 14 residues. Germline lookup yields CDR1 MGHRA and CDR2 YSYEKL. The CDR3 sequence is CASSHKGDGNTIYF. The CDR3, as DNA: TGCGCCAGCAGCCACAAGGGGGACGGAAACACCATATATTTT.

The rearrangement joins TRBV27 to TRBJ2-7; either TRBD1 or TRBD2 may supply D (5 bases each). V lost 5 bases and J 6 bases, leaving 17 bases between the germline ends. There are 14 residues in the CDR3. Per the germline V gene, CDR1 is MNHEY and CDR2 is SMNVEV (reference sequence). As DNA, the CDR3 is TGTGCCAGCAGTCTGACCGGGACCGACGTCGAGCAGTACTTC. It encodes CASSLTGTDVEQYF.

This clone was counted between two and nine times. The V gene is TRBV7-8, the J gene TRBJ2-7; D remains unclear. Germline V gene sequence: CDR1 SGHVS, CDR2 FQNEAQ. V was shortened by 5 bases and J by 2 bases, with 10 bases between the two germline ends. The CDR3 sequence is 13 residues long. CDR3 nucleotides: TGTGCCAGCAGCCGTGACATGACCTACGAGCAGTACTTC. Encoded protein: CASSRDMTYEQYF.

This clone was seen a handful of times. This chain uses TRBV11-3 with TRBJ2-1, with D perhaps matching TRBD1 or TRBD2 (6 bases each). Deletions cut 5 bases from V and 13 bases from J, with 21 bases between. Per germline, CDR1 SGHNT and CDR2 YENEEA. CDR3 length: 14 residues. This CDR3 is CASSNLRGAGDQFF. The CDR3 DNA reads as TGTGCCAGCAGCAACCTGAGGGGGGCCGGCGATCAGTTCTTC.

The chain couples TRBV5-1 to TRBJ2-7, with 9 nucleotides matching TRBD2. The CDR3 has 16 residues. Germline CDR1 and CDR2: SGHRS and YFSETQ. V was clipped by 0 bases and J by 6 bases; unmatched bases: 10. The CDR3 coding sequence is TGCGCCAGCAGCTTGGGGACTCGCGGGGGGGCCGGCGAGCAGTACTTC. The encoded protein is CASSLGTRGGAGEQYF.

This chain connects TRBV2 to TRBJ2-4; 7 bases are shared with TRBD1. There are 18 residues in the CDR3. Germline CDR1 SNHLY, CDR2 FYNNEI. Trimming at V came to 6 bases and at J to 1 base, leaving 15 bases not matched to a gene. The CDR3 DNA sequence: TGTGCCAGCAGGGAGGACAGGTGGGGTTCTTCGGCCAAAAACATTCAGTACTTC. Its translation is CASREDRWGSSAKNIQYF.

This clone was recorded only once. The CDR3, as DNA: TGTGCCAGCAGTTTATCGAACGGGACAGGGTTGTACGAGCAGTACTTC. This codes for CASSLSNGTGLYEQYF. The V call is TRBV27, the J call TRBJ2-7, with TRBD1 matching over 9 bases. The CDR3 runs 16 residues. V trimming: 0 bases; J trimming: 4 bases; junction bases outside the gene matches: 7. CDR1 is MNHEY, CDR2 SMNVEV, per germline (reference sequence).

This chain joins TRBV5-4 and TRBJ1-3; 7 nucleotides line up with TRBD1. CDR1 is SGHNT and CDR2 is YYREEE in the germline V gene (reference sequence). The CDR3 totals 15 residues. V was pared by 3 bases and J by 3 bases, with 6 bases of the junction left unmatched. The CDR3 reads CASSYHRGSGNTIYF. DNA of the CDR3: TGTGCCAGCAGCTATCACAGGGGAAGTGGAAACACCATATATTTT.

The genes are TRBV18 and TRBJ1-1; D gene uncertain. This CDR3 has 15 residues. V lost 1 base, J lost 1 base, and 10 bases lay in between. In germline, CDR1 is KGHSH, CDR2 LQKENI. In DNA, the CDR3 is TGTGCCAGCTCACCACAGGAGGGTGCGAACACTGAAGCTTTCTTT. Translated: CASSPQEGANTEAFF. Supplemented by reference TRBV18 and TRBJ1-1, the full variable domain reads NAGVMQNPRHLVRRRGQEARLRCSPMKGHSHVYWYRQLPEEGLKFMVYLQKENIIDESGMPKERFSAEFPKEGPSILRIQQVVRGDSAAYFCASSPQEGANTEAFFGQGTRLTVV.

V is TRBV19 and J is TRBJ1-2, with a possible D match to TRBD1 (5 bases). CDR1 and CDR2 from the germline V gene are LNHDA and SQIVND (reference sequence). This CDR3 has 14 residues. With 3 bases removed from V and 13 bases from J, the gap between germline ends came to 21 bases. The CDR3 bases are TGTGCCAGTAGTATCCAGGGAAGGAGGGCTGACCTCACCTTC. Amino acids: CASSIQGRRADLTF.

The V gene is TRBV7-2, the J gene TRBJ1-3; tentatively, D is TRBD1 (5 bases). The length of the CDR3 is 17 residues. Germline lookup yields CDR1 SGHTA and CDR2 FQGNSA. The V end lost 1 base, the J end lost 0 bases, and 13 bases lay between the germline ends. DNA of the CDR3: TGTGCCAGCAGCTTAGGGATTGGGACGCCCTCTGGAAACACCATATATTTT. This translates into CASSLGIGTPSGNTIYF.

The chain couples TRBV2 to TRBJ1-6; 7 bases agree with TRBD1. The V and J ends lost 3 bases and 7 bases, in that order; junction bases with no gene match: 6. Per the germline V gene, CDR1 is SNHLY and CDR2 is FYNNEI. The CDR3 loop spans 15 amino acids. DNA for the CDR3: TGTGCCAGCAGTGATTCAACAGGGGCGAATTCACCCCTCCACTTT. Translation: CASSDSTGANSPLHF. The variable domain in full, with the rest retrieved from reference TRBV2 and TRBJ1-6, is EPEVTQTPSHQVTQMGQEVILRCVPISNHLYFYWYRQILGQKVEFLVSFYNNEISEKSEIFDDQFSVERPDGSNFTLKIRSTKLEDSAMYFCASSDSTGANSPLHFGNGTRLTVT.

This clone occurred a few times. This chain connects TRBV7-9 to TRBJ2-7, with D possibly matching TRBD2 (5 bases). Trimming stripped 2 bases from V and 6 bases from J, with 11 bases between. The CDR3 is 13 amino acids. Germline lookup yields CDR1 SEHNR and CDR2 FQNEAQ (reference sequence). Here the CDR3 reads CASSLLSSSEQYF. CDR3 bases: TGTGCCAGCAGCTTACTTTCTAGCTCCGAGCAGTACTTC.

The V call is TRBV19, the J call TRBJ2-1, with D perhaps matching TRBD2 (6 bases). The CDR3 is made up of 19 amino acids. Trimming left V 0 bases short and J 4 bases short, with 22 bases between. Germline V gene sequence: CDR1 LNHDA, CDR2 SQIVND (reference sequence). The CDR3 DNA reads TGTGCCAGTAGTATAGAGGGACCGAATAGACTAGGGGCTTACAATGAGCAGTTCTTC. Protein product: CASSIEGPNRLGAYNEQFF. Together with reference TRBV19 and TRBJ2-1, the CDR3 gives the full variable domain: DGGITQSPKYLFRKEGQNVTLSCEQNLNHDAMYWYRQDPGQGLRLIYYSQIVNDFQKGDIAEGYSVSREKKESFPLTVTSAQKNPTAFYLCASSIEGPNRLGAYNEQFFGPGTRLTVL.

This chain connects TRBV4-3 to TRBJ1-3; TRBD1 aligns across 10 bases. V gave up 4 bases and J gave up 3 bases; unmatched junction bases: 15. Germline CDR1 LGHNA, CDR2 YSLEER. This CDR3 spans 19 amino acids. CDR3 DNA sequence: TGCGCCAGCAGCCCAGCGGGACAGGGGCTAAATTACAATGGAAACACCATATATTTT. Translation: CASSPAGQGLNYNGNTIYF.

V is TRBV15 and J is TRBJ2-7; D ambiguous. The length of the CDR3 is 13 residues. V lost 10 bases, J lost 0 bases, and 13 bases lay in between. Per the germline V gene, CDR1 is LNHNV and CDR2 is YYDKDF (reference sequence). CDR3 loop: CASASINSYEQYF. The CDR3 bases are TGTGCCAGCGCCAGCATTAACTCCTACGAGCAGTACTTC. Complete variable domain (other parts from reference TRBV15 and TRBJ2-7): DAMVIQNPRYQVTQFGKPVTLSCSQTLNHNVMYWYQQKSSQAPKLLFHYYDKDFNNEADTPDNFQSRRPNTSFCFLDIRSPGLGDTAMYLCASASINSYEQYFGPGTRLTVT.

The rearrangement uses TRBV30 and TRBJ2-6, with D perhaps TRBD1 (6 bases). CDR3 length: 14 residues. Between the trimmed V and J ends, which lost 5 bases and 0 bases, there was a span of 8 bases. In germline, CDR1 is GTSNPN, CDR2 SVGIG (reference sequence). CDR3 protein: CAWRTDSGANVLTF. CDR3 nucleotide sequence: TGTGCCTGGCGGACAGACTCTGGGGCCAACGTCCTGACTTTC.

The chain uses TRBV7-6 and TRBJ2-2; D unclear. CDR1 SGHVS and CDR2 FNYEAQ come from the germline V gene. The CDR3 covers 17 residues. V gave up 1 base and J gave up 6 bases, with 18 bases separating them. CDR3 in amino acids: CASSLVKSHPSPGELFF. The CDR3, as DNA: TGTGCCAGCAGCTTAGTAAAGTCACACCCATCCCCCGGGGAGCTGTTTTTT.